This entry describes one TCR beta chain. V trimming: 2 bases; J trimming: 1 base; junction bases outside the gene matches: 3. The CDR3 spans 15 residues. From germline, CDR1 is SGHRS and CDR2 YFSETQ. The data originate from a study of blood T cell repertoires in COVID-19. Across the study: Some COVID-19 samples were acute and others convalescent; all came from the United States, Italy and Spain.

Sequenced by immunoSEQ multiplex PCR; TCRdb stores in-frame clones only, minus some. The data show about 160,000 clones, 75% to 85% seen once. This sequence originates from a man aged 40-50 years who had recovered from COVID-19. Specimen: PBMCs or T cells enriched from blood (not recorded which). V gene TRBV5-1 combines with J gene TRBJ2-3; 8 positions agree with TRBD2. The DNA for the CDR3 is TGCGCCAGCAGCTTCTCGACTAGCGGCACAGATACGCAGTATTTT. Protein sequence: CASSFSTSGTDTQYF.